These T cell receptor beta chains were read from a single sample in a study of beta chain features in type 1 diabetes. The repertoire was sequenced with immunoSEQ multiplex PCR; TCRdb's copy has only in-frame clones and lacks some. Of nearly 700,000 clones listed, over 10% were seen once; the top ten hold less than 0.025%. The sequencing sample was made of naive CD4+ T cells from blood. These receptor sequences come from a man aged 18 to 30 with type 1 diabetes. The CDR3 runs from the conserved cysteine through the conserved F or W. Fields, in order: J gene, CDR3 length, V gene, clone size, D gene, CDR3 protein, CDR3 DNA. The D gene is left open where the match is weak. Size tells how often a clone was seen (once, few, many) or the class of an expanded clone, and some rows leave it out.

j_call: TRBJ1-1; cdr3_length: 13; v_call: TRBV5-6; clone_size: .; d_call: .; cdr3_aa: CASSLRRDTEAFF; cdr3_nt: TGTGCCAGCAGCTTGCGTAGGGACACTGAAGCTTTCTTT
j_call: TRBJ1-4; cdr3_length: 14; v_call: TRBV7-9; clone_size: few; d_call: TRBD1; cdr3_aa: CASSRGTDNEKLFF; cdr3_nt: TGTGCCAGCAGCCGCGGGACAGATAATGAAAAACTGTTTTTT
j_call: TRBJ2-3; cdr3_length: 18; v_call: TRBV28; clone_size: .; d_call: TRBD1; cdr3_aa: CASSTPGTGVGYTDTQYF; cdr3_nt: TGTGCCAGCAGTACTCCCGGGACAGGGGTTGGGTACACAGATACGCAGTATTTT
j_call: TRBJ2-7; cdr3_length: 14; v_call: TRBV6-5; clone_size: .; d_call: .; cdr3_aa: CASSSYGIQFEQYF; cdr3_nt: TGTGCCAGCAGCTCTTACGGGATTCAGTTCGAGCAGTACTTC
j_call: TRBJ1-6; cdr3_length: 16; v_call: TRBV9; clone_size: few; d_call: TRBD1; cdr3_aa: CASSARQGSYNSPLHF; cdr3_nt: TGTGCCAGCAGCGCTAGACAGGGCTCCTATAATTCACCCCTCCACTTT
j_call: TRBJ2-7; cdr3_length: 15; v_call: TRBV30; clone_size: .; d_call: TRBD1; cdr3_aa: CAWRRRTGGSYEQYF; cdr3_nt: TGTGCCTGGAGACGACGAACAGGGGGCTCCTACGAGCAGTACTTC
j_call: TRBJ1-1; cdr3_length: 16; v_call: TRBV30; clone_size: few; d_call: .; cdr3_aa: CAWSGSTWVPNTEAFF; cdr3_nt: TGTGCCTGGAGTGGTTCCACCTGGGTCCCGAACACTGAAGCTTTCTTT
j_call: TRBJ2-1; cdr3_length: 12; v_call: TRBV7-2; clone_size: .; d_call: .; cdr3_aa: CASSLSRNEQFF; cdr3_nt: TGTGCCAGCAGCTTATCCAGAAATGAGCAGTTCTTC
j_call: TRBJ2-5; cdr3_length: 17; v_call: TRBV4-1; clone_size: few; d_call: .; cdr3_aa: CASSQDQGAGWSETQYF; cdr3_nt: TGCGCCAGCAGCCAAGATCAGGGAGCGGGTTGGTCAGAGACCCAGTACTTC
j_call: TRBJ1-2; cdr3_length: 15; v_call: TRBV13; clone_size: .; d_call: TRBD1; cdr3_aa: CASSPLSGQGSGYTF; cdr3_nt: TGTGCCAGCAGCCCCCTTAGCGGACAGGGGAGCGGCTACACCTTC
j_call: TRBJ2-7; cdr3_length: 13; v_call: TRBV5-4; clone_size: .; d_call: .; cdr3_aa: CASSLTGSYEQYF; cdr3_nt: TGTGCCAGCAGCCTGACAGGCTCCTACGAGCAGTACTTC
j_call: TRBJ1-4; cdr3_length: 13; v_call: TRBV6-6; clone_size: few; d_call: .; cdr3_aa: CASGASTNEKLFF; cdr3_nt: TGTGCCAGCGGAGCATCAACTAATGAAAAACTGTTTTTT
j_call: TRBJ1-1; cdr3_length: 14; v_call: TRBV27; clone_size: .; d_call: TRBD1; cdr3_aa: CASRTGVVGTEAFF; cdr3_nt: TGTGCCAGCAGAACAGGGGTAGTGGGCACTGAAGCTTTCTTT
j_call: TRBJ2-1; cdr3_length: 11; v_call: TRBV2; clone_size: many; d_call: .; cdr3_aa: CASGRDDEQFF; cdr3_nt: TGTGCCAGCGGTAGGGACGATGAGCAGTTCTTC
j_call: TRBJ1-5; cdr3_length: 14; v_call: TRBV6-1; clone_size: .; d_call: .; cdr3_aa: CAGWTVDSNQPQHF; cdr3_nt: TGTGCCGGCTGGACAGTAGATAGCAATCAGCCCCAGCATTTT
j_call: TRBJ2-7; cdr3_length: 14; v_call: TRBV29-1; clone_size: few; d_call: .; cdr3_aa: CSVRLDWEAYEQYF; cdr3_nt: TGCAGCGTTCGACTCGATTGGGAAGCCTACGAGCAGTACTTC
j_call: TRBJ2-6; cdr3_length: 18; v_call: TRBV6-1; clone_size: .; d_call: .; cdr3_aa: CASSALRQATSGANVLTF; cdr3_nt: TGTGCCAGCAGTGCCCTGAGACAGGCTACCTCTGGGGCCAACGTCCTGACTTTC